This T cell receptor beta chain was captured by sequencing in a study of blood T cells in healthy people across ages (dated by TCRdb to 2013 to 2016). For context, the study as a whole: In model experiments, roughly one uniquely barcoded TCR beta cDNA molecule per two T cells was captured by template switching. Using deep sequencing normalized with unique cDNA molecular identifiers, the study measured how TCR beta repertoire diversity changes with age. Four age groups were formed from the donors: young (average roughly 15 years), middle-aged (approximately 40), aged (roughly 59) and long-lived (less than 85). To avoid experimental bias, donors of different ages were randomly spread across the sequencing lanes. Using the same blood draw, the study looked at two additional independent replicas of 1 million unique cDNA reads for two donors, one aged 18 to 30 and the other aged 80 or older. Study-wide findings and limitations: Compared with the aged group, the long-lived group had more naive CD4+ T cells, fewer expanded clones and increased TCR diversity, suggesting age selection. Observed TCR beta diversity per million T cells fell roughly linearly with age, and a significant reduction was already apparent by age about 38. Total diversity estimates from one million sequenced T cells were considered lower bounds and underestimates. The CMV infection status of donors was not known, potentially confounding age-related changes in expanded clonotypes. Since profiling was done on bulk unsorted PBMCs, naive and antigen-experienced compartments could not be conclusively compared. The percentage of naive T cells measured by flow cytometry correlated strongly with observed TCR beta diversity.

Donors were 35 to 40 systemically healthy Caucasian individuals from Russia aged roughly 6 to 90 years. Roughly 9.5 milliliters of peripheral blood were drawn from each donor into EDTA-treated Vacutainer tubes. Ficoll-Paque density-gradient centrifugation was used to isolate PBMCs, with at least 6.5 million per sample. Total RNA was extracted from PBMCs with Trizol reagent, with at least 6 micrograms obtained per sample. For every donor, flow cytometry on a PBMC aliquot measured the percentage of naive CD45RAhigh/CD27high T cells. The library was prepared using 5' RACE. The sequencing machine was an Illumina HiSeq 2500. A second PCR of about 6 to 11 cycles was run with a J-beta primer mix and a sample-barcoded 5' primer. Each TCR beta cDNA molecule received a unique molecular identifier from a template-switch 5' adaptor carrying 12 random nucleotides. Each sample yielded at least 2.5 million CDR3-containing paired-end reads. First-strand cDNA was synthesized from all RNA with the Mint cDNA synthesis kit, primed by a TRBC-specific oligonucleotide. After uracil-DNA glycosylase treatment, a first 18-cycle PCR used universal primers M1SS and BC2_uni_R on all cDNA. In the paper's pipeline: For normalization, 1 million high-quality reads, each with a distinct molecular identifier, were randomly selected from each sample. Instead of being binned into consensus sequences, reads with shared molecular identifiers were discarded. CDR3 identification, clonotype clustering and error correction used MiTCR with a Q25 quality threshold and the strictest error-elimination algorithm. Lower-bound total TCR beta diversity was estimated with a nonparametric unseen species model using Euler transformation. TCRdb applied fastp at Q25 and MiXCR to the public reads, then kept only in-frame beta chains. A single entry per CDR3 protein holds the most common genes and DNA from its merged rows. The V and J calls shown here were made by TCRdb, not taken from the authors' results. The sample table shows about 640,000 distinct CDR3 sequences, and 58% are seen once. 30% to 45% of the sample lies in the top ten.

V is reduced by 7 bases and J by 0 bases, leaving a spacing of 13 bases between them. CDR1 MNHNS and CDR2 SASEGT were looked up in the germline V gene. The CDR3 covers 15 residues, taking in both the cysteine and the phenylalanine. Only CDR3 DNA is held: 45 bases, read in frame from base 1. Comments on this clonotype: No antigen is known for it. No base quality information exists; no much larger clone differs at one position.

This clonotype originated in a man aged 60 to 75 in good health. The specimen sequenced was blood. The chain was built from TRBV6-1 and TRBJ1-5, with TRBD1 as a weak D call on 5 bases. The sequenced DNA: TGTGCCAGCATTTTCACAGGTGATAGCAATCAGCCCCAGCATTTT. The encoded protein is CASIFTGDSNQPQHF.